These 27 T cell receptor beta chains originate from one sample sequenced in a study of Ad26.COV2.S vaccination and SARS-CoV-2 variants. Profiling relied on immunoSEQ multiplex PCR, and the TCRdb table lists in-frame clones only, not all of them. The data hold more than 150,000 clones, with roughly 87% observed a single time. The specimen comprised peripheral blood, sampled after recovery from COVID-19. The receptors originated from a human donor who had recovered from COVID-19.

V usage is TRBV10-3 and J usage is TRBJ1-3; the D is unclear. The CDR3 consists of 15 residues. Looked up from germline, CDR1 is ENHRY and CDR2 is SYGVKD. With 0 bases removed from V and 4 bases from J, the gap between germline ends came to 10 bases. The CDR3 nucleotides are TGTGCCATCAGTGAGTCGGTTCTTGGGGGAAACACCATATATTTT. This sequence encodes CAISESVLGGNTIYF.

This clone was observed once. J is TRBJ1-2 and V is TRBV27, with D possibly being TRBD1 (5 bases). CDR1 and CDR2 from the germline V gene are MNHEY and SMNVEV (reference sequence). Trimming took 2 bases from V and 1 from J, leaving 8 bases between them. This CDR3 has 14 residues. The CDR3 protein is CASSLDSFNYGYTF. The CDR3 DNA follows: TGTGCCAGCAGTTTAGACAGTTTTAACTATGGCTACACCTTC.

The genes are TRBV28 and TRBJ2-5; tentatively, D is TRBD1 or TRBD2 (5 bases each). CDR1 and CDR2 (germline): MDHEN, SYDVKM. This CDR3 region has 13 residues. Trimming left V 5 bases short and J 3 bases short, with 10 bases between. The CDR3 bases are TGTGCCAGCAGTCGGGGCAGGGAAGAGACCCAGTACTTC. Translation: CASSRGREETQYF.

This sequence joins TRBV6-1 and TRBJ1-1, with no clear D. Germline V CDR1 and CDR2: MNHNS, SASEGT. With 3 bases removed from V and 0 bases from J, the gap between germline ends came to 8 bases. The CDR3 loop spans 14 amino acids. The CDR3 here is CASSDNPVNTEAFF. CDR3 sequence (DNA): TGTGCCAGCAGTGATAACCCGGTGAACACTGAAGCTTTCTTT.

CDR3 sequence reads: CASSLNRGAADTQYF. CDR3 nucleotides: TGTGCCAGCAGCTTGAACAGGGGCGCAGCAGATACGCAGTATTTT. The chain recombines TRBV7-2 with TRBJ2-3, with 7 bases identical to TRBD1. There are 15 residues in the CDR3. From germline, CDR1 is SGHTA and CDR2 FQGNSA. V was clipped by 3 bases and J by 4 bases; unmatched bases: 7.

CDR3 amino acids: CASSTYTNIQYF. The CDR3 DNA reads TGTGCCAGTAGTACCTACACAAACATTCAGTACTTC. This chain connects TRBV19 to TRBJ2-4; no clear D gene. This CDR3 is built from 12 residues. Trimming removed 4 bases at V and 6 bases at J, with 7 bases between. The germline V gene has CDR1 LNHDA and CDR2 SQIVND (reference sequence).

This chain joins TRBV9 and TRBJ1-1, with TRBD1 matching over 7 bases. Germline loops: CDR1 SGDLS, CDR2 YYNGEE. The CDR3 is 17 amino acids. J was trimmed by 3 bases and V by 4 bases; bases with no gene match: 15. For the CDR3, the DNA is TGTGCCAGCAGCTCCCATTTAGGACAGGTAGGGGACACTGAAGCTTTCTTT. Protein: CASSSHLGQVGDTEAFF.

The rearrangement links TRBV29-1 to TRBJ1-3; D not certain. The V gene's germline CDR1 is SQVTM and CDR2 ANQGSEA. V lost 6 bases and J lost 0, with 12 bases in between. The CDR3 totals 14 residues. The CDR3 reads CSVSGLDSGNTIYF. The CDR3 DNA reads TGCAGCGTCTCAGGACTAGACTCTGGAAACACCATATATTTT.

The CDR3 reads CASSTSYADTQYF. The CDR3 DNA sequence: TGTGCCAGCAGTACCTCGTACGCAGATACGCAGTATTTT. This rearrangement joins TRBV6-1 to TRBJ2-3; D is unresolved. Germline values: CDR1 MNHNS, CDR2 SASEGT. The CDR3 is 13 residues long. The germline V and J ends were trimmed by 5 bases and 4 bases, with 10 bases remaining between them.

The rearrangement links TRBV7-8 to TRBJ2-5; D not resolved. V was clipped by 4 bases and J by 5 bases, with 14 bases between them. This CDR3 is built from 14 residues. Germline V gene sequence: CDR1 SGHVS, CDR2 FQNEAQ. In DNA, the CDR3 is TGTGCCAGCAGCTCTTACCTCCGGCGGGAGACCCAGTACTTC. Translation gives CASSSYLRRETQYF.

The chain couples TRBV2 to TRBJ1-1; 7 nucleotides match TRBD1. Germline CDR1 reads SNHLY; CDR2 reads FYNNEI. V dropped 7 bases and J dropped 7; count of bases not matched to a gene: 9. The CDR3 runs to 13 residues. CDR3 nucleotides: TGTGCCAGCATCGTCTCTGGGACAGTTGAAGCTTTCTTT. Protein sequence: CASIVSGTVEAFF.

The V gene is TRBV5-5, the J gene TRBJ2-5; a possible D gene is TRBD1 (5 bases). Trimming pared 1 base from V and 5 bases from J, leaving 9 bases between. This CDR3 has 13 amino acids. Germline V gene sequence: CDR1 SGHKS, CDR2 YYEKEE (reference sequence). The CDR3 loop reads CASSLQGSETQYF. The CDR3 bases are TGTGCCAGCAGCTTGCAGGGTTCCGAGACCCAGTACTTC.

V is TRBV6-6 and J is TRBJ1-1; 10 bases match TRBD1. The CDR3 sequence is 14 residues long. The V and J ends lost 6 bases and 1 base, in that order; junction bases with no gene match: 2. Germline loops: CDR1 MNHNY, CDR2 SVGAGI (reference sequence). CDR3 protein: CASRRQGANTEAFF. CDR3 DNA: TGTGCCAGCAGACGACAGGGGGCGAACACTGAAGCTTTCTTT.

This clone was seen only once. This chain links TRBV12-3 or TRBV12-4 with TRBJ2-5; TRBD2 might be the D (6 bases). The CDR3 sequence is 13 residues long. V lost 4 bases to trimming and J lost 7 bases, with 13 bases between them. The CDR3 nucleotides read TGTGCCAGCAGTTCCGGACTGGAGGGGACCCAGTACTTC. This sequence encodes CASSSGLEGTQYF.

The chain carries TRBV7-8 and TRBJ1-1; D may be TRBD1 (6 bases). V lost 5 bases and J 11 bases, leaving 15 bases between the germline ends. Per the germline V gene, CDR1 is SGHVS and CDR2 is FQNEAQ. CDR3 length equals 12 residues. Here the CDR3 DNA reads TGTGCCAGCAGCCCTACTAAAAGGGGGGCTTTCTTT. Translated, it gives CASSPTKRGAFF.

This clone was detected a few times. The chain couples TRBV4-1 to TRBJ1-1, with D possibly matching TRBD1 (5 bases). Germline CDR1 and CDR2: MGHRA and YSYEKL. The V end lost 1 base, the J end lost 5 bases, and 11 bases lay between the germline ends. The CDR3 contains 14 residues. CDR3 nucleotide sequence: TGCGCCAGCAGCCAAGGGGACTTTAAAACTGAAGCTTTCTTT. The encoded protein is CASSQGDFKTEAFF.

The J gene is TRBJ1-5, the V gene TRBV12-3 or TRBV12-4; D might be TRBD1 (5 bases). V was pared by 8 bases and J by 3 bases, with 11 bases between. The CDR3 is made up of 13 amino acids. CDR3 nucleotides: TGTGCCAGCTCACAGGCACTCAATCAGCCCCAGCATTTT. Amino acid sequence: CASSQALNQPQHF.

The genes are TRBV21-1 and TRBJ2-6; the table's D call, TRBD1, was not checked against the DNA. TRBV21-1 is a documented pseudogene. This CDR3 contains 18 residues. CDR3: CASSSRDRGASGANVLTF. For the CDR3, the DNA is TGTGCCAGCAGCAGCCGGGACAGGGGTGCCTCTGGGGCCAACGTCCTGACTTTC.

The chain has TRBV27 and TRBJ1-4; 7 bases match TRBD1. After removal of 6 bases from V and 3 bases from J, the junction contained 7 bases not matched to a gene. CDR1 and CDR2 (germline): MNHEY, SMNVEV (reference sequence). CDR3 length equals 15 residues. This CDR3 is CASSRQGLANEKLFF. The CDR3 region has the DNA TGTGCCAGCAGCAGACAGGGCTTGGCTAATGAAAAACTGTTTTTT. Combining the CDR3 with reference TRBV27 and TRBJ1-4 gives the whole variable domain EAQVTQNPRYLITVTGKKLTVTCSQNMNHEYMSWYRQDPGLGLRQIYYSMNVEVTDKGDVPEGYKVSRKEKRNFPLILESPSPNQTSLYFCASSRQGLANEKLFFGSGTQLSVL.

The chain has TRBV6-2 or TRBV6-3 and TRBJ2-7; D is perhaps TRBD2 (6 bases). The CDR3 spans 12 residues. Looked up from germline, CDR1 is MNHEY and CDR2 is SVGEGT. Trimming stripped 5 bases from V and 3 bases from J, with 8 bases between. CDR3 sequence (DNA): TGTGCCAGCAGTAAGGACTACTACGAGCAGTACTTC. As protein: CASSKDYYEQYF.

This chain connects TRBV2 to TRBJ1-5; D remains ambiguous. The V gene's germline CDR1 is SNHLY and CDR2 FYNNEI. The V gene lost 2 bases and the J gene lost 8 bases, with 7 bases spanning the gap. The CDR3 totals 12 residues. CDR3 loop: CASSETDEPQHF. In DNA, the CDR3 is TGTGCCAGCAGTGAAACAGACGAGCCCCAGCATTTT.

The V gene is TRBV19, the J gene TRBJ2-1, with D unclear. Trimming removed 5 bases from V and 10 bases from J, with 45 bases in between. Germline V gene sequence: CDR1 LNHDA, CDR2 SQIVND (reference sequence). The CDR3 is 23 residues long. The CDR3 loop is CASSPALSGVSLLDIKGPIEQFF. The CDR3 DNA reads TGTGCCAGTAGTCCGGCCCTCTCTGGGGTTTCTTTGTTGGATATCAAGGGCCCAATAGAGCAGTTCTTC.

The CDR3 DNA reads TGTGCCAGCAGCTCTTATTCGACAGGGATAAATGAAAAACTGTTTTTT. This translates into CASSSYSTGINEKLFF. The rearrangement joins TRBV7-2 to TRBJ1-4; TRBD1 aligns across 7 bases. The V and J ends lost 4 bases and 5 bases, in that order; junction bases with no gene match: 10. The CDR3 length is 16 residues. Germline CDR1 and CDR2: SGHTA and FQGNSA.

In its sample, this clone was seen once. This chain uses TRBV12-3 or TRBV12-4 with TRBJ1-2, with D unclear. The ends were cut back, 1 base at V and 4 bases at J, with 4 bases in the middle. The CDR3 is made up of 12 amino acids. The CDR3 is CASSLVLYGYTF. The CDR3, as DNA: TGTGCCAGCAGTTTAGTCCTCTATGGCTACACCTTC.

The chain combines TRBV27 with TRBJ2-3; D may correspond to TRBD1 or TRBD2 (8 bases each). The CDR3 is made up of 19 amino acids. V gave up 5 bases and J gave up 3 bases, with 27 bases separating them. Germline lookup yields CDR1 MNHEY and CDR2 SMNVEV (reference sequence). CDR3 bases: TGTGCCAGCAGTGGGACAGGTTGGGTAGCGGGGACTGGGACAGATACGCAGTATTTT. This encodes CASSGTGWVAGTGTDTQYF.

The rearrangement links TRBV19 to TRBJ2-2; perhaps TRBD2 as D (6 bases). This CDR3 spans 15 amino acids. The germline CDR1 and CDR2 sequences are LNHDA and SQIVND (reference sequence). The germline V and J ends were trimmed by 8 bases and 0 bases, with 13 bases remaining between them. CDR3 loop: CASRSERANTGELFF. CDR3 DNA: TGTGCCAGTCGCTCTGAGCGGGCGAACACCGGGGAGCTGTTTTTT.

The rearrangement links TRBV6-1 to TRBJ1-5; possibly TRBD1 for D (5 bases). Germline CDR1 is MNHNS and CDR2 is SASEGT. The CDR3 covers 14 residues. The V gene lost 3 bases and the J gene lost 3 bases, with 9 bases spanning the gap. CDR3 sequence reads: CASSDGGDNQPQHF. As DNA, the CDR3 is TGTGCCAGCAGTGATGGGGGGGACAATCAGCCCCAGCATTTT.